These T cell receptor beta chains were read from a single sample in a study of Ad26.COV2.S vaccination and SARS-CoV-2 variants. Produced via immunoSEQ multiplex PCR; TCRdb's table is partial and in-frame only. This table has 360,000 or so clones, roughly 91% appearing once. The source material was peripheral blood, sampled in a trial of Ad26.COV2.S vaccine versus placebo. Receptors originate from a person between 18 and 65 years old who received the Ad26.COV2.S COVID-19 vaccine or a placebo. Each CDR3 is given with its conserved first and last residue. D genes are given only for firm matches. Clone size is not always given. Where it is, it says once, few, many or a class for expanded clones.

j_call d_call v_call clone_size cdr3_nt cdr3_aa
TRBJ2-7 NA TRBV27 NA TGTGCCAGCAGTCCAACAGGGTTGCAAAACTACGAGCAGTACTTC CASSPTGLQNYEQYF
TRBJ1-2 NA TRBV27 NA TGTGCCAGCAGTTATAAACCGGGGGGAAGCTACACCTTC CASSYKPGGSYTF
TRBJ2-5 NA TRBV11-1 NA TGTGCCAGCACCTATAGTGCCGGGAGACAAGAGACCCAGTACTTC CASTYSAGRQETQYF
TRBJ2-1 NA TRBV7-9 NA TGTGCCAGCAGGCGCGATGGGGGGTACAATGAGCAGTTCTTC CASRRDGGYNEQFF
TRBJ2-2 NA TRBV9 NA TGTGCCAGCAGCCCGGACACCGGGGAGCTGTTTTTT CASSPDTGELFF
TRBJ1-1 TRBD1 TRBV6-2/TRBV6-3 NA TGTGCCAGCAGTCACCGGGACAGGGTGGTGAACACTGAAGCTTTCTTT CASSHRDRVVNTEAFF
TRBJ2-5 NA TRBV30 NA TGTGCCTGGAGTATCACTAGCAGGGAGACCCAGTACTTC CAWSITSRETQYF
TRBJ2-5 NA TRBV7-3 NA TGTGCCAGCAGCTTATTCCCCGACGTGGGCCCGGAGACCCAGTACTTC CASSLFPDVGPETQYF
TRBJ2-7 TRBD1 TRBV30 once TGTGCCTGGAGTGTTTCACAGGGGGTCGCCCAGTACTTC CAWSVSQGVAQYF
TRBJ1-1 TRBD1 TRBV7-9 NA TGTGCCAGCTATGGGACAGGACGGAACACTGAAGCTTTCTTT CASYGTGRNTEAFF
TRBJ2-7 NA TRBV5-1 once TGCGCCAGCAGCTTGGTCGTGGGTGAGGTCTACGAGCAGTACTTC CASSLVVGEVYEQYF
TRBJ2-3 NA TRBV28 once TGTGCCAGCAGTTTACAGGGCACAGATACGCAGTATTTT CASSLQGTDTQYF
TRBJ1-1 NA TRBV12-5 few TGTGCTAGTGCTAGGGGCATCACTGAAGCTTTCTTT CASARGITEAFF
TRBJ1-1 NA TRBV19 NA TGTGCCAGTAGTATGGACAGAGAGAACACTGAAGCTTTCTTT CASSMDRENTEAFF
TRBJ2-7 TRBD1 TRBV27 NA TGTGCCAGCAGTGCAATGCCGGGACAGGGCACCTACGAGCAGTACTTC CASSAMPGQGTYEQYF
TRBJ2-3 TRBD2 TRBV7-6 NA TGTGCCAGCAGCTTCCGACTAGCGGGGGAGGGAGATACGCAGTATTTT CASSFRLAGEGDTQYF
TRBJ1-1 NA TRBV19 NA TGTGCCAGTAGTATCTTTGGGATGAACACTGAAGCTTTCTTT CASSIFGMNTEAFF